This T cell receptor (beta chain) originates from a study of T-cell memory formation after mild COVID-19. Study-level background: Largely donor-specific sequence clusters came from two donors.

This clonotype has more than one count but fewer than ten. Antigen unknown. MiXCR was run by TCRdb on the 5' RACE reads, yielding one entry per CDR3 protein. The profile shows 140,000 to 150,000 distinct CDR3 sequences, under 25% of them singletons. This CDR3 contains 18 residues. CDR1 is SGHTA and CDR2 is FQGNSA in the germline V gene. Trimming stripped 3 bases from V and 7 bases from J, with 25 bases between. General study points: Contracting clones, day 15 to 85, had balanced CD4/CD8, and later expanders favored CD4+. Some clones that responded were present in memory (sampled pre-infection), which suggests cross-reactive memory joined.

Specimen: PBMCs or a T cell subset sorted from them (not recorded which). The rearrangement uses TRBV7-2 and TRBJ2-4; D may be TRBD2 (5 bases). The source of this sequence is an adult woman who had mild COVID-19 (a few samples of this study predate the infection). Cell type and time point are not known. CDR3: CASSFYSRGNVKRNIQYF. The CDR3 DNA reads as TGTGCCAGCAGCTTTTATTCCCGGGGAAATGTCAAAAGGAACATTCAGTACTTC.